This T cell receptor beta chain was obtained from a study of T cell responses to AZD1222 COVID-19 vaccine. TCRdb's table, derived via immunoSEQ multiplex PCR, lists solely in-frame clones and lacks some. Of 80,000 or so clones listed, more than 90% were seen once; the top ten hold roughly 5.6%. This receptor was taken from an adult in good health. This specimen was peripheral blood, taken on day 0 of AZD1222 vaccination.

CDR3 sequence reads: CASSRRSGRGGYTF. CDR3 DNA: TGTGCCAGCAGCCGACGCTCGGGACGGGGTGGCTACACCTTC. This chain links TRBV6-5 with TRBJ1-2; D is possibly TRBD1 (5 bases). Per germline, CDR1 MNHEY and CDR2 SVGAGI. V shed 6 bases and J shed 7 bases, with 18 bases lying between them. This CDR3 contains 14 residues.